The 5 T cell receptor beta chains below all came from one sample that was sequenced in a study of PD-L1 blockade in urothelial cancer. The table came from immunoSEQ multiplex PCR; TCRdb's copy has only in-frame clones and leaves some out. The sample has tens of thousands of clones, under 95% seen once. Time point meaning: peripheral blood 6 weeks after treatment start. Specimen: PBMCs, collected around atezolizumab (anti-PD-L1) treatment. The receptors come from a man between 70 and 80 years old with urothelial cancer.

The sample holds one count of this clone. The chain is built from TRBV5-1 and TRBJ2-1, with 12 bases lining up with TRBD2. The CDR3 runs to 16 residues. CDR1 is SGHRS and CDR2 is YFSETQ in the germline V gene. After removal of 0 bases from V and 6 bases from J, the junction contained 4 bases not matched to a gene. The CDR3 DNA reads as TGCGCCAGCAGCTTGGGACTAGCGGGAGTATCCAATGAGCAGTTCTTC. Translating it yields CASSLGLAGVSNEQFF. Using reference TRBV5-1 and TRBJ2-1 for the parts outside the CDR3, the full variable domain is KAGVTQTPRYLIKTRGQQVTLSCSPISGHRSVSWYQQTPGQGLQFLFEYFSETQRNKGNFPGRFSGRQFSNSRSEMNVSTLELGDSALYLCASSLGLAGVSNEQFFGPGTRLTVL.

The chain employs TRBV5-1 and TRBJ2-2; 9 positions agree with TRBD2. The CDR3 is 15 residues long. CDR1 is SGHRS, CDR2 YFSETQ, per germline. Trimming at V came to 0 bases and at J to 5 bases, leaving 2 bases not matched to a gene. CDR3 residues: CASSLDTSGTGELFF. CDR3 bases: TGCGCCAGCAGCTTGGATACTAGCGGGACCGGGGAGCTGTTTTTT.

The chain uses TRBV6-6 and TRBJ1-4; D uncertain. V was shortened by 7 bases and J by 3 bases, with 12 bases between the two germline ends. Germline V gene data show CDR1 as MNHNY and CDR2 as SVGAGI (reference sequence). The CDR3 loop spans 14 amino acids. CDR3 sequence reads: CASTRGWANEKLFF. The DNA of the CDR3 is TGTGCCAGCACCCGAGGGTGGGCTAATGAAAAACTGTTTTTT.

The chain uses TRBV11-2 and TRBJ2-6, with D maybe TRBD1 (5 bases). The CDR3 runs 19 residues. Germline CDR1 and CDR2: SGHAT and FQNNGV. The V end was cut by 0 bases, the J end by 1 base, with 16 bases between. The CDR3 loop reads CASSLDRGRVRSGANVLTF. The CDR3 DNA follows: TGTGCCAGCAGCTTAGATAGAGGCAGGGTCCGATCTGGGGCCAACGTCCTGACTTTC.

The chain couples TRBV19 to TRBJ1-2; D gene uncertain. The CDR3 is 12 amino acids. Germline lookup yields CDR1 LNHDA and CDR2 SQIVND (reference sequence). Trimming removed 8 bases at V and 5 bases at J, with 12 bases between. The DNA of the CDR3 is TGTGCCAGTCTCTCCCAGGCATATGGCTACACCTTC. Its translation: CASLSQAYGYTF.